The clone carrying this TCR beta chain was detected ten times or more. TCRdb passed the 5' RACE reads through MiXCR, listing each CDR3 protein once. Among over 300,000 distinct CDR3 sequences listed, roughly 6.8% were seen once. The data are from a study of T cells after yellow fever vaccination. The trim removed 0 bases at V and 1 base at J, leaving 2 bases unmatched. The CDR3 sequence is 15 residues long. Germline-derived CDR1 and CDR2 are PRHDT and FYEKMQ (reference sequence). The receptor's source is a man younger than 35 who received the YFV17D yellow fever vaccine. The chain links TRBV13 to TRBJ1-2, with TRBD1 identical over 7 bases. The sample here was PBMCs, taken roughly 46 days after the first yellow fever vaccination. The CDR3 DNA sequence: TGTGCCAGCAGCTTAGGGGCAGGGGGTAACTATGGCTACACCTTC. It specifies CASSLGAGGNYGYTF.